The present TCR beta chain was sequenced within a study of shared clonotypes between healthy human individuals (dated by TCRdb to 2018 to 2021). At the level of the whole study: A few men and a couple of women, aged 18 to 49 years, made up the cohort. To estimate repertoire size and how much clonotype sharing occurs between individuals, the study deeply sequenced the blood TCR repertoires of 5 or 6 healthy adults. Each donor's leukapheresis produced roughly between about 0.8 and 10 billion PBMCs. To increase sequencing depth and limit assay-specific biases, TCR repertoire library preparation and sequencing were carried out by different laboratories using diverse techniques. Points the paper makes about the study in general: Based on pairwise subsampling, the degree of clonotype sharing among donors was expected to be affected by sequencing depth. Only blood was sampled, and tissue TCR repertoires likely differ from those in blood. Because the study included a small number of donors, the genetic and exposure-history diversity represented was limited.

A note on this clone: There is no known antigen for this receptor. No base qualities exist here, and no much larger clone lies one base off it.

The CDR3, cysteine through phenylalanine, is 13 amino acids long. Here the CDR3 DNA is all that survives: 39 bases in frame from base 1. Per the germline V gene, MDHEN is the CDR1 and SYDVKM is the CDR2. The germline ends are 7 bases apart after V is trimmed by 5 bases and J by 2 bases. TCR CDR3 regions were amplified from genomic DNA by multiplex PCR using the deep immunoSEQ assay. Extracted genomic DNA from each cell subset was spread evenly across all wells of several immunoSEQ 96-well plates, with each plate serving as a replicate. For unsorted PBMC, 250 to 300 ng of genomic DNA, equivalent to approximately 30,000 T cell genomes, went into each replicate PCR. Genomic DNA from unsorted PBMC was sequenced over ten immunoSEQ deep assay plates. Purified libraries were quantified with a Qubit 3.0 fluorometer, sized on a Bioanalyzer 2100, and re-quantified with the KAPA Library Quantification kit. Every immunoSEQ 96-well plate was sequenced on a separate single-read 150-cycle Illumina NextSeq 550 flow cell. Turning to the authors' computational methods: Because the immunoSEQ output included only junctional sequences and no quality scores, the filtering could not be the same as the filtering used for full-length reads. Sequences were annotated with PyIR, a Python wrapper for IgBLAST v1.9, and V/J genes and CDR3 were assigned using IMGT germline references. Reads with weak V/J assignments (E-value above 1e-6), missing CDR3, stop codons, out-of-frame junctions, or ambiguous translated residues were removed. A V3J clonotype was defined by an identical inferred V gene, J gene, and CDR3 amino acid sequence. To compute the percentage overlap between repertoires, the number of shared unique clonotypes was divided by the size of the smaller repertoire. Richness of each repertoire was evaluated using RTK rarefaction, the Chao1 estimator, and Recon v2.1 estimates of unobserved clonotypes. The source is immuneACCESS, and TCRdb retained only in-frame sequences with V and J called. Part of the clones is not carried over; for the studies checked, unresolved V genes explain less than half of this, and the remainder is unexplained. Clonal size and the V and J genes are those of that table, whereas D and trimming came from the DNA. The sample profile shows 470,000 or so clones; about 78% of them were found once. The top ten clonotypes cover more than 10% of the sample.

The donors were healthy, HIV-negative adults with no recently reported acute infections or vaccinations. Every donor was a Caucasian adult residing in Nashville, Tennessee, USA. For unsorted samples, 100 million or so PBMCs were counted, and genomic DNA was extracted using the QIAamp DNA Blood Mini kit. Blood was collected by leukapheresis, and PBMCs were isolated by Ficoll-Histopaque density gradient centrifugation and then cryopreserved in liquid nitrogen vapor phase. Input material: PBMCs. The chain is made from TRBV28 and TRBJ2-4; the D gene remains uncertain. This receptor was taken from a woman between 40 and 55 years old in good health. Some clones in this sample may be carry-over from other donors' samples. For the CDR3, the sequence is CASSGPSKNIQYF. The DNA is TGTGCCAGCAGTGGACCCTCCAAAAACATTCAGTACTTC.